The TCR beta chain under discussion was sequenced for a study of blood T cell repertoires in COVID-19. As for the study in general: There were acute and convalescent COVID-19 samples, and they came from the United States, Italy and Spain.

Source study methods: The authors estimated nucleated cell counts from reference gene primer amplification. Sequencing was performed with immunoSEQ multiplex PCR; in TCRdb, only in-frame clones are kept and a portion is missing. The D gene and trimming were derived from the DNA, and the V and J assignments and clone size from that table. The table lists fewer than 200,000 clones, approximately 85% of them singletons. Sequencing was carried out using peripheral blood. The TCR comes from a man aged 55 to 70 who had recovered from COVID-19.

The CDR3, as DNA: TGTGCCAGCAGCGAAACGGGGGTTTTAGGGGAGACCCAGTACTTC. It translates to CASSETGVLGETQYF. The rearrangement uses TRBV5-5 and TRBJ2-5; perhaps TRBD2 as D (6 bases). Per the germline V gene, CDR1 is SGHKS and CDR2 is YYEKEE (reference sequence). The length of the CDR3 is 15 residues. Trimming shortened V by 4 bases and J by 5 bases, and 18 bases separated the two germline ends.